This T cell receptor beta chain was captured by sequencing in a study of T cells in Graves' hyperthyroidism and ophthalmopathy. The germline V gene has CDR1 WNHNN and CDR2 SYGVQD (reference sequence). This CDR3 has 19 residues. V lost 2 bases, J lost 4 bases, and 26 bases lay in between. This clonotype was found many times. There were TCR beta CDR3 regions amplified from RNA transcripts. Using the HTBI primer set, a first-round RT-PCR was run on the TCR CDR3. In TCRdb, the multiplex PCR reads were re-called with MiXCR into one record per CDR3 protein. The sample shows fewer than 350,000 distinct CDR3 sequences, 15% to 20% of them seen only once.

This sequence originates from a woman in her thirties or forties with Graves' ophthalmopathy. The chain joins TRBV10-1 to TRBJ2-5; either TRBD1 or TRBD2 may fit D (5 bases each). Sample: blood. The chain's CDR3 is CASSEHSLFWDRETETQYF. The DNA of the CDR3 is TGCGCCAGCAGTGAGCACTCCCTATTCTGGGACCGGGAAACAGAGACCCAGTACTTC.